This T cell receptor (beta chain) was recovered during a study of immune evolution from preneoplasia to lung adenocarcinoma. Macro-dissection enriched premalignant or tumor cells before nucleic acid extraction. Study conclusions and caveats: Clonality was highest in normal lung, lower in later-stage lesions apparently.

Some clones are missing from TCRdb's copy, which holds only in-frame ones; the method was immunoSEQ multiplex PCR. The table lists about 6,300 clones, around 77% of them singletons, with approximately 12% in the top ten. Trimming left V 6 bases short and J 5 bases short, with 11 bases between. CDR1 and CDR2 from the germline V gene are LNHNV and YYDKDF (reference sequence). The CDR3 length is 13 residues. Comment on this clone: The antigen is unknown.

The clonotype was recovered from a person aged 65 to 79 with lung adenocarcinoma. Sequencing input: FFPE minimally invasive lung adenocarcinoma tissue. The chain is built from TRBV15 and TRBJ1-3, with D possibly matching TRBD1 (5 bases). The CDR3 here is CATRDIERNTIYF. CDR3 DNA: TGTGCCACCAGGGACATAGAAAGAAACACCATATATTTT. Full variable domain (outside the CDR3, taken from reference TRBV15 and TRBJ1-3): DAMVIQNPRYQVTQFGKPVTLSCSQTLNHNVMYWYQQKSSQAPKLLFHYYDKDFNNEADTPDNFQSRRPNTSFCFLDIRSPGLGDTAMYLCATRDIERNTIYFGEGSWLTVV.